This T cell receptor (beta chain) was observed in a study of Tregs in tolerant kidney transplant recipients. The data were produced by immunoSEQ multiplex PCR, yet TCRdb's version contains in-frame clones alone and is incomplete. In the table there are 110,000 or so clones, around 89% of which are singletons. The receptor's source is a human donor who received a combined kidney and bone marrow transplant. The material sequenced was CD4+ T cells from blood, taken before the transplant.

The DNA of the CDR3 is TGCGCCAGCAGCTTGACGGGTCCCCCCGGGGACACATCCCAGTTCTTC. Its translation is CASSLTGPPGDTSQFF. The V call is TRBV5-1, the J call TRBJ2-1, with TRBD1 as a possible D gene (6 bases). Germline V lookup: CDR1 SGHRS, CDR2 YFSETQ. The CDR3 runs to 16 residues. The V end lost 1 base, the J end lost 13 bases, and 24 bases lay between the germline ends.